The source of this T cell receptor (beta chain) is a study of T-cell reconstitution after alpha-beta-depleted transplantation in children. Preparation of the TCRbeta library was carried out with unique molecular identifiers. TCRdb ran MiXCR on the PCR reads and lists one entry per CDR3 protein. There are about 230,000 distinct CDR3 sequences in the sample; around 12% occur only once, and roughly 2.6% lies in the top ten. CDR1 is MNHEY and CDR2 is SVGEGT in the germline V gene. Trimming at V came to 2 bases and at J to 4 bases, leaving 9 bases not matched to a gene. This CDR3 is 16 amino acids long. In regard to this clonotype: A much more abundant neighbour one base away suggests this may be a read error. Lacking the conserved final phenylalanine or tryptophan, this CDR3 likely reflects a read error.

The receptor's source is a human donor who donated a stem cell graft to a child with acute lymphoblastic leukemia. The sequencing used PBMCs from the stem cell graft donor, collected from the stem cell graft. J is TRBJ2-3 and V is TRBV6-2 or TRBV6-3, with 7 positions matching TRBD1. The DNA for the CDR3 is TGTGCCAGCAGTTACATAGGGGGCAGAGGCCCAGATACGCAGTATTTG. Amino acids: CASSYIGGRGPDTQYL.